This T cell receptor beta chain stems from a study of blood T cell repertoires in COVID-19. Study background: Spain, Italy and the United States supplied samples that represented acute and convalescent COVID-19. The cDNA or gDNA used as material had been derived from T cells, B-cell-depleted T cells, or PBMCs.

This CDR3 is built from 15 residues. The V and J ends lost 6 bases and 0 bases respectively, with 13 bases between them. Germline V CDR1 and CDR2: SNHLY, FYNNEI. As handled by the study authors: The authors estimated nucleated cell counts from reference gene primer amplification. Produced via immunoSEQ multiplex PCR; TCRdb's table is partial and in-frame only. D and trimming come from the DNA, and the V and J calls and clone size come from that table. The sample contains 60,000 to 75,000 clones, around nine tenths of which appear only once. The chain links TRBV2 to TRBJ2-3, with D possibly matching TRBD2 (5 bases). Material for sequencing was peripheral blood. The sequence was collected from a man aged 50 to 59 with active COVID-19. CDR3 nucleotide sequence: TGTGCCAGCAGAAAAGACTACACTAGCACAGATACGCAGTATTTT. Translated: CASRKDYTSTDTQYF.